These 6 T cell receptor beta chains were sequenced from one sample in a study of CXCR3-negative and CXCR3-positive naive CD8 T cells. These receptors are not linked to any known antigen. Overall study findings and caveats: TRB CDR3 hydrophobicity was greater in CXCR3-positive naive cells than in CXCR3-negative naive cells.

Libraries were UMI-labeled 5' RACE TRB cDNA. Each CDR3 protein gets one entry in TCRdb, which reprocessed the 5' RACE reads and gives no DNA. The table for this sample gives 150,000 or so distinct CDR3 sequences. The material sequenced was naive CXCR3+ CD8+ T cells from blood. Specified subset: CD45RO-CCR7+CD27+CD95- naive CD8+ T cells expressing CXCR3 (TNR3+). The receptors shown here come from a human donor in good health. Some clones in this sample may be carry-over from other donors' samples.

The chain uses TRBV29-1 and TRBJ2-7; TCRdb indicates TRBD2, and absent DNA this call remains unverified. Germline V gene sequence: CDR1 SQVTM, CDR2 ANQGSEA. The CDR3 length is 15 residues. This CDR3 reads CSVVPGLAASDEQYF.

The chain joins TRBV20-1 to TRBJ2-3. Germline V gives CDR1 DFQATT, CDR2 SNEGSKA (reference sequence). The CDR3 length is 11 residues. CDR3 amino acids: CSAKNTDTQYF.

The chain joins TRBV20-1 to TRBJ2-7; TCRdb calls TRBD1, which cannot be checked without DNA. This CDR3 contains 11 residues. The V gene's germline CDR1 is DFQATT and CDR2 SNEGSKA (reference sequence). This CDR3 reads CRDRGRYEQYF.

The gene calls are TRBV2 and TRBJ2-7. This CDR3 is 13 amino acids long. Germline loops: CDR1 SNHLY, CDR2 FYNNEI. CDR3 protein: CASKGMVAYEQYF.

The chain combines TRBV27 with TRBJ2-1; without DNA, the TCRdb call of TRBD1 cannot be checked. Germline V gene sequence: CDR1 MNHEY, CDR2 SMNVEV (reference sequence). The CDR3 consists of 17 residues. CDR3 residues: CASSSSPTGFPYNEQFF.

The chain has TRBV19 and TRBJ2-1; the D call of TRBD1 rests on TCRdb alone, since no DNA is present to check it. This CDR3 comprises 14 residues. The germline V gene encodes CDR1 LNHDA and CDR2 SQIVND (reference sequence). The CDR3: CASSQGGPGNEQFF.